This TCR beta chain was recovered during a study of OX40 agonist ivuxolimab in advanced cancers. TCRdb's copy holds only in-frame clones and misses some; the assay was immunoSEQ multiplex PCR. This table holds over 70,000 clones, roughly 89% found once. This CDR3 region has 20 residues. This specimen consisted of CD4+ or CD8+ T cells sorted from blood, obtained in a trial of the OX40 agonist ivuxolimab. J is TRBJ2-7 and V is TRBV21-1; the table's D call TRBD2 went unverified against the DNA. TRBV21-1 is termed a pseudogene. This clonotype was sampled from an adult with an advanced solid tumor such as melanoma, head and neck, liver or kidney cancer. The CDR3 nucleotides read TGTGCCAGCAGCCTCCTTCCCGGGACTAGCGGGAGTACGGGCTCCTACGAGCAGTACTTC. The encoded protein is CASSLLPGTSGSTGSYEQYF.